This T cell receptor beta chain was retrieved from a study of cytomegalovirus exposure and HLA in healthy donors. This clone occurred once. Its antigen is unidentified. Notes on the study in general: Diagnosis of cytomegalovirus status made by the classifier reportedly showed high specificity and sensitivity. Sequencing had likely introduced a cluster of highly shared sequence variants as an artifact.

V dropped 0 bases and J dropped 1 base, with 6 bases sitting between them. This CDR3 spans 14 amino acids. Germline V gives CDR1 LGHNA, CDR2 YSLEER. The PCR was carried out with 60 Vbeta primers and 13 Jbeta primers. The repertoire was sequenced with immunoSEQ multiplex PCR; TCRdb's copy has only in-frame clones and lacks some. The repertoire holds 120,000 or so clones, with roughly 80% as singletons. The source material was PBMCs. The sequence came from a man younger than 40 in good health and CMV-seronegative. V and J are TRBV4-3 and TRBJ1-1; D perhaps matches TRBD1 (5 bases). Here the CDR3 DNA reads TGCGCCAGCAGCCAAGACGGGGGGAACACTGAAGCTTTCTTT. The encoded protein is CASSQDGGNTEAFF.